A single sample is the source of the 30 T cell receptor beta chains below, sequenced in a study of blood T cell repertoires in COVID-19. The repertoire was sequenced with immunoSEQ multiplex PCR; TCRdb's copy has only in-frame clones and lacks some. This sample yields roughly 110,000 clones, of which more than 70% are seen a single time; 4.3% belongs to the top ten. The sequencing input was peripheral blood. The receptors derive from a man between 65 and 80 years old with acute or convalescent COVID-19.

The chain employs TRBV2 and TRBJ1-2, with 8 bases aligning to TRBD1. The CDR3 is 13 amino acids. V lost 5 bases to trimming and J lost 8 bases; unmatched junction nucleotides: 7. The germline V gene encodes CDR1 SNHLY and CDR2 FYNNEI. The CDR3 sequence is CASSPDRERGYTF. CDR3 DNA sequence: TGTGCCAGCAGTCCGGACAGGGAAAGGGGCTACACCTTC.

The chain recombines TRBV11-2 with TRBJ2-7, with D possibly TRBD1 on 6 matching bases. The CDR3 sequence is 15 residues long. Germline V CDR1 and CDR2: SGHAT, FQNNGV. The V and J ends lost 4 bases and 2 bases respectively, with 15 bases between them. The CDR3 loop reads CASSSRGPDPYEQYF. CDR3 sequence (DNA): TGTGCCAGCAGCTCCAGGGGTCCGGACCCCTACGAGCAGTACTTC.

This sequence joins TRBV4-1 and TRBJ2-2, with 8 bases lining up with TRBD1. The germline CDR1 and CDR2 sequences are MGHRA and YSYEKL. This CDR3 is built from 18 residues. V lost 0 bases to trimming and J lost 3 bases; unmatched junction nucleotides: 9. The CDR3 protein is CASSQERGQGLYTGELFF. The CDR3 nucleotides are TGCGCCAGCAGCCAAGAACGTGGACAGGGATTATACACCGGGGAGCTGTTTTTT.

This chain joins TRBV18 and TRBJ2-7; D is perhaps TRBD1 (6 bases). With 3 bases removed from V and 2 bases from J, the gap between germline ends came to 11 bases. Looked up from germline, CDR1 is KGHSH and CDR2 is LQKENI. The CDR3 covers 14 residues. This CDR3 is CASSPPRGAYEQYF. As DNA, the CDR3 is TGTGCCAGCTCACCCCCCAGGGGCGCCTACGAGCAGTACTTC.

The rearrangement links TRBV7-3 to TRBJ2-3; TRBD2 might be the D (6 bases). The CDR3 extends over 14 amino acids. Per germline, CDR1 SGHTA and CDR2 FQGTGA. V lost 4 bases, J lost 1 base, and 9 bases lay in between. As DNA, the CDR3 is TGTGCCAGCAGCTCTGAGCGGGGCACAGATACGCAGTATTTT. Its protein is CASSSERGTDTQYF.

The chain has TRBV6-2 or TRBV6-3 and TRBJ1-1, with D uncertain. Deletions cut 3 bases from V and 3 bases from J, with 11 bases between. This CDR3 contains 14 residues. Germline lookup yields CDR1 MNHEY and CDR2 SVGEGT. The CDR3 DNA reads TGTGCCAGCAGTTATACCAGCGGGGACACTGAAGCTTTCTTT. Translation gives CASSYTSGDTEAFF.

This chain connects TRBV9 to TRBJ2-2; unclear D gene. Germline CDR1 reads SGDLS; CDR2 reads YYNGEE. The CDR3 has 15 amino acids. V was trimmed by 1 base and J by 5 bases, leaving 12 bases between them. DNA for the CDR3: TGTGCCAGCAGCGTATTCGACTTAGATACCGGGGAGCTGTTTTTT. The encoded protein is CASSVFDLDTGELFF.

The genes are TRBV3-1 (or the pseudogene TRBV3-2) and TRBJ2-1; 14 bases are shared with TRBD2. The ends lost 0 bases at V and 5 bases at J; junction bases unmatched: 6. The CDR3 extends over 18 amino acids. Germline V lookup: CDR1 LGHDT, CDR2 YNNKEL (reference sequence). This CDR3 reads CASSQELPGLAGDNEQFF. The DNA of the CDR3 is TGTGCCAGCAGCCAAGAATTACCGGGACTAGCGGGGGACAATGAGCAGTTCTTC.

This clone was detected only once. The chain recombines TRBV9 with TRBJ2-7; 8 bases are shared with TRBD1. CDR3 size: 15 residues. The trim removed 0 bases at V and 9 bases at J, leaving 11 bases unmatched. Germline assignment: CDR1 SGDLS and CDR2 YYNGEE. The CDR3 loop is CASSVDIGDRGGQYF. CDR3 nucleotides: TGTGCCAGCAGCGTAGATATAGGCGACAGGGGCGGGCAGTACTTC.

The V call is TRBV3-1 (or the pseudogene TRBV3-2), the J call TRBJ1-1; 9 nucleotides match TRBD1. V dropped 3 bases and J dropped 4; count of bases not matched to a gene: 3. This CDR3 region has 14 residues. The V gene's germline CDR1 is LGHDT and CDR2 YNNKEL (reference sequence). In nucleotides, the CDR3 is TGTGCCAGCAGCCAGGACAGGGGCGGCACTGAAGCTTTCTTT. Protein product: CASSQDRGGTEAFF.

The chain combines TRBV27 with TRBJ1-5; 7 nucleotides match TRBD1. V lost 6 bases, J lost 7 bases, and 3 bases stayed unmatched. CDR3 length: 12 amino acids. CDR1 and CDR2 from the germline V gene are MNHEY and SMNVEV (reference sequence). DNA of the CDR3: TGTGCCAGCAGGTCAGGGGGGCAGCCCCAGCATTTT. Protein sequence: CASRSGGQPQHF.

The chain links TRBV5-1 to TRBJ2-5; weak D call: TRBD1 (6 bases). Trimming removed 0 bases from V and 2 bases from J, with 11 bases in between. This CDR3 region has 15 residues. Germline V gives CDR1 SGHRS, CDR2 YFSETQ. Written as DNA, the CDR3 is TGCGCCAGCAGCTTGGCCGGAGACAGGCAAGAGACCCAGTACTTC. Its translation: CASSLAGDRQETQYF.

The table lists this clone with a few counts. The chain combines TRBV2 with TRBJ1-1; 9 positions agree with TRBD1. The CDR3 totals 14 residues. Per the germline V gene, CDR1 is SNHLY and CDR2 is FYNNEI. V was pared by 6 bases and J by 2 bases, with 4 bases of the junction left unmatched. CDR3 DNA: TGTGCCAGCAGGGGGGACAGGGTAAACACTGAAGCTTTCTTT. Encoded protein: CASRGDRVNTEAFF.

The rearrangement joins TRBV18 to TRBJ2-5; 7 bases are a match to TRBD2. The CDR3 runs to 16 residues. J was trimmed by 5 bases and V by 3 bases; bases with no gene match: 12. Germline V CDR1 and CDR2: KGHSH, LQKENI. The CDR3 loop is CASSPYQAGSWETQYF. The CDR3 DNA sequence: TGTGCCAGCTCACCCTACCAAGCGGGGTCGTGGGAGACCCAGTACTTC.

The V and J genes are TRBV3-1 (or the pseudogene TRBV3-2) and TRBJ1-6; weak D call: TRBD1 (6 bases). CDR3 size: 14 residues. Trimming removed 5 bases from V and 7 bases from J, with 12 bases in between. Germline lookup yields CDR1 LGHDT and CDR2 YNNKEL (reference sequence). The CDR3, as DNA: TGTGCCAGCAGCTATGGACAGCTGAATTCACCCCTCCACTTT. This codes for CASSYGQLNSPLHF.

The sample holds one count of this clone. The CDR3 DNA reads TGCAGCGTTGAAGATCAACCTAGCGGGGGGACAGATACGCAGTATTTT. It translates to CSVEDQPSGGTDTQYF. The chain joins TRBV29-1 to TRBJ2-3; 11 positions match TRBD2. The CDR3 covers 16 residues. J was trimmed by 3 bases and V by 0 bases; bases with no gene match: 5. The germline gives CDR1 SQVTM, CDR2 ANQGSEA.

The V and J genes are TRBV5-4 and TRBJ2-6; weak D call: TRBD1 (6 bases). The V and J ends lost 2 bases and 2 bases respectively, with 11 bases between them. This CDR3 is built from 16 residues. Germline CDR1 reads SGHNT; CDR2 reads YYREEE (reference sequence). The CDR3 nucleotides read TGTGCCAGCAGCTTAGGGGGAATAGCTGGGGCCAACGTCCTGACTTTC. Translating gives CASSLGGIAGANVLTF.

This chain joins TRBV3-1 (or the pseudogene TRBV3-2) and TRBJ2-3, with a weak D call TRBD2 (6 bases). Trimming removed 2 bases from V and 3 bases from J, with 21 bases in between. Germline CDR1 and CDR2: LGHDT and YNNKEL (reference sequence). This CDR3 contains 18 residues. CDR3 protein: CASSQTQMTGGRTDTQYF. The DNA of the CDR3 is TGTGCCAGCAGCCAAACCCAGATGACCGGGGGTAGGACAGATACGCAGTATTTT.

As DNA, the CDR3 is TGTGCCAGCGGACTAGCGGCGCCTAGGGCCGGGGAGCTGTTTTTT. Protein: CASGLAAPRAGELFF. The V call is TRBV2, the J call TRBJ2-2, with TRBD2 identical over 10 bases. V was pared by 8 bases and J by 6 bases, with 9 bases of the junction left unmatched. This CDR3 is built from 15 residues. Per germline, CDR1 SNHLY and CDR2 FYNNEI.

V gene TRBV7-2 combines with J gene TRBJ2-7, with TRBD2 as a possible D gene (6 bases). The germline CDR1 and CDR2 sequences are SGHTA and FQGNSA. V lost 0 bases to trimming and J lost 6 bases, with 12 bases between them. The CDR3 totals 14 residues. DNA for the CDR3: TGTGCCAGCAGCTTAGCGCTACAGACTAGCGAGCAGTACTTC. It specifies CASSLALQTSEQYF.

The chain combines TRBV6-5 with TRBJ1-1, with TRBD1 matching over 7 bases. J gave up 1 base and V 0 bases, and 5 bases lay outside the gene matches. This CDR3 region has 16 residues. In germline, CDR1 is MNHEY, CDR2 SVGAGI. As DNA, the CDR3 is TGTGCCAGCAGTTACTCTGTAGGGGGCCCGAACACTGAAGCTTTCTTT. It is translated as CASSYSVGGPNTEAFF.

The J gene is TRBJ1-5, the V gene TRBV5-3; D is perhaps TRBD1 (5 bases). TRBV5-3 is known as an ORF, though its function is uncertain. This CDR3 spans 12 amino acids. Trimming took off 4 bases at V and 6 bases at J, with 8 bases between the two ends. The CDR3 DNA sequence: TGTGCCAGAAGCCGGGGGGGTCAGCCCCAGCATTTT. It yields the protein CARSRGGQPQHF.

V and J are TRBV6-5 and TRBJ2-7; perhaps TRBD2 as D (6 bases). Germline lookup yields CDR1 MNHEY and CDR2 SVGAGI. This CDR3 region has 15 residues. Trimming stripped 2 bases from V and 0 bases from J, with 11 bases between. CDR3: CASSYGREVSYEQYF. DNA of the CDR3: TGTGCCAGCAGTTACGGCAGGGAGGTCTCCTACGAGCAGTACTTC.

The gene calls are TRBV9 and TRBJ1-5; a weak D match, TRBD1 (5 bases). Germline V lookup: CDR1 SGDLS, CDR2 YYNGEE. Trimming stripped 3 bases from V and 6 bases from J, with 10 bases between. This CDR3 is built from 13 residues. Written as DNA, the CDR3 is TGTGCCAGCAGCGGGACAAACGGTCAGCCCCAGCATTTT. Protein: CASSGTNGQPQHF.

V gene TRBV6-6 combines with J gene TRBJ1-4, with D hard to call. The CDR3 is made up of 14 amino acids. The germline V gene has CDR1 MNHNY and CDR2 SVGAGI (reference sequence). Trimming took 6 bases from V and 0 from J, leaving 8 bases between them. The CDR3 loop reads CASRPGSTNEKLFF. CDR3 DNA sequence: TGTGCCAGCAGACCGGGTTCAACTAATGAAAAACTGTTTTTT.

The chain has TRBV9 and TRBJ2-5, with 13 bases aligning to TRBD2. CDR3 length equals 18 residues. The V gene end was trimmed by 3 bases and the J gene end by 0 bases; junction bases not matched to a gene: 8. Per germline, CDR1 SGDLS and CDR2 YYNGEE. Written as DNA, the CDR3 is TGTGCCAGCAGCGCTCGACTAGCGGGGGGACCTTACCAAGAGACCCAGTACTTC. Amino acid sequence: CASSARLAGGPYQETQYF.

The chain's CDR3 is CASSFVWTAEAFF. The DNA of the CDR3 is TGTGCCAGCAGTTTCGTTTGGACAGCTGAAGCTTTCTTT. This chain joins TRBV6-2 or TRBV6-3 and TRBJ1-1; weak D call: TRBD1 (6 bases). The CDR3 consists of 13 residues. CDR1 is MNHEY and CDR2 is SVGEGT in the germline V gene. V was cut by 4 bases and J by 6 bases, with 12 bases left in between.

In this sample, this clone turned up once. This chain links TRBV10-1 with TRBJ1-2; 8 positions match TRBD1. CDR3 length equals 13 residues. Germline trimming cut 5 bases from V and 4 bases from J; bases unmatched to any gene: 3. CDR1 and CDR2 (germline): WNHNN, SYGVQD (reference sequence). CDR3 in DNA: TGCGCCAGCAGTTGGACAGGGAGCTATGGCTACACCTTC. It encodes CASSWTGSYGYTF.

The chain joins TRBV14 to TRBJ2-1, with TRBD2 matching over 13 bases. The germline CDR1 and CDR2 sequences are SGHDN and FVKESK. This CDR3 has 18 amino acids. Trimming cost V 4 bases and J 6 bases; bases outside gene matches: 12. The CDR3 region has the DNA TGTGCCAGCAGCCCAGGCGAAACGGGACTAGCGGGGTTCAATGAGCAGTTCTTC. Translated: CASSPGETGLAGFNEQFF.

CDR3 protein: CASSVRTSGGDETQYF. The CDR3 DNA sequence: TGTGCCAGCAGCGTACGGACTAGCGGGGGGGATGAGACCCAGTACTTC. V is TRBV9 and J is TRBJ2-5, with 15 bases matching TRBD2. The CDR3 contains 16 residues. The germline gives CDR1 SGDLS, CDR2 YYNGEE. Trimming at V came to 1 base and at J to 5 bases, leaving 3 bases not matched to a gene.